Sequencing of this T cell receptor (beta chain) was carried out in a study of identical twins. TCRdb processed the 5' RACE reads anew with MiXCR; each CDR3 protein has one entry. The profile shows 750,000 to 950,000 distinct CDR3 sequences, over 9% of them singletons. This clonotype was seen more than once but under ten times. The length of the CDR3 is 16 residues. The germline gives CDR1 MNHNS, CDR2 SASEGT. Trimming cost V 6 bases and J 0 bases, with 15 bases left between them. These same data were also listed under a study on yellow fever vaccine responses in identical twins.

This TCR came from a woman between 18 and 29 years old in good health. This chain connects TRBV6-1 to TRBJ1-3, with D tentatively TRBD1 (5 bases). Sequencing was done on a sample of PBMCs. This CDR3 reads CASSPGGIISGNTIYF. The CDR3, as DNA: TGTGCCAGCAGCCCCGGGGGGATAATCTCTGGAAACACCATATATTTT.